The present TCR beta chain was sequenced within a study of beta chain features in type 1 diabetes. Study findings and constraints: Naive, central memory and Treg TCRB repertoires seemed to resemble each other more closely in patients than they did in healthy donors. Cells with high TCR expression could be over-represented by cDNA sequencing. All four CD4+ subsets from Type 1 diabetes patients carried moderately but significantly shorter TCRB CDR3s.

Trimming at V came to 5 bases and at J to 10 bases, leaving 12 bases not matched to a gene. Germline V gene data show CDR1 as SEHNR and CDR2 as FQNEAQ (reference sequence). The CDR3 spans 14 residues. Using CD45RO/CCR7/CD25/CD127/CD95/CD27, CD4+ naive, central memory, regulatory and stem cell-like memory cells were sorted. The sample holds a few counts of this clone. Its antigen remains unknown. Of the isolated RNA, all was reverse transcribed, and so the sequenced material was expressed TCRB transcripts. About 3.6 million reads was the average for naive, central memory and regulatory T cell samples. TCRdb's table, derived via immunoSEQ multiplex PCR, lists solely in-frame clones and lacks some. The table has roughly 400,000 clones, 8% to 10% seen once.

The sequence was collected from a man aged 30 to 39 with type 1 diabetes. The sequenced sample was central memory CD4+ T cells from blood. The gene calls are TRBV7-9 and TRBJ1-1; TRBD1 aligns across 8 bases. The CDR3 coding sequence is TGTGCCAGCAGCACCCGGACAGGGAACGGAGGAGCTTTCTTT. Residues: CASSTRTGNGGAFF.